The entry below gives a single TCR beta chain sequence along with its context. Its antigen has not been determined. One base away there is no much larger clone; base qualities are not given. One collaborating source in Seattle enrolled patients during active infection and followed them longitudinally through the course of disease. The collaborating institutions used their own protocols to collect whole blood in K2EDTA tubes. Collaborator samples were shipped for TCRbeta analysis as frozen whole blood, isolated PBMCs, or DNA extracted from either sample type. The germline V gene (reference sequence) supplies CDR1 LGHDT and CDR2 YNNKEL. V loses 5 bases, J loses 6 bases, and the germline ends lie 14 bases apart. Measured from the cysteine to the phenylalanine, the CDR3 is 13 residues long. The only DNA kept is the CDR3, 39 bases in frame from the first base. This specimen belongs to a study of blood T cell repertoires in COVID-19 (TCRdb year 2020). Background for the entire study: Samples from collaborators originated in the United States, Italy and Spain and spanned both the acute and convalescent phases of COVID-19. Samples came from the ongoing ImmuneRACE study (first 160 participants) plus 1,254 subjects from 6 global collaborators. The sample metadata nearly always contained a de-identified subject ID, COVID-19 status, age in years and sex. The repertoires were released in a freely available public database intended as a resource for research on the immune response to SARS-CoV-2. The prospective study material was composed of cDNA or gDNA derived from T cells, B-cell-depleted T cells, or PBMCs. The dataset comprised deeply sampled blood TCRbeta repertoires from subjects exposed to, actively infected with, or recovered from COVID-19. Where HLA class I and class II types were available, the types were taken from metadata supplied by the sample provider, not from assay-based typing.

The immunoSEQ Assay, a bias-controlled multiplex PCR, was used to amplify TCRbeta CDR3 regions from genomic DNA. Regarding the original processing steps: Nucleated cell counts per sample were estimated from amplification of reference gene primers within the assay. Sequence reads were collapsed and filtered to measure the absolute abundance of every unique TCRbeta CDR3 rearrangement. Productive Simpson clonality was computed per sample as the square root of Simpson's diversity index over productive rearrangements. In its TCRdb copy, this immuneACCESS table keeps in-frame sequences only and misses some clones. Where compared with another copy, unresolved V genes explain less than half of these, and the others have no known cause. V and J calls and clone size come straight from that table; D and trimming were deduced from the DNA. The sample data list tens of thousands of clones, and around 80% of these were observed just once. Together, the top ten hold under 25% of the sample.

Broad study findings and their caveats: The amount of clinical and demographic metadata varied by source and participant and was provided uncurated.

Sequencing was done on a sample of peripheral blood. The TCR comes from a man aged 25 to 40 with COVID-19, enrolled during active disease. The chain is encoded by TRBV3-1 (or the pseudogene TRBV3-2) joined to TRBJ2-7; a tentative D match to TRBD1 spans 6 bases. The DNA is TGTGCCAGCAGCAGGGGCTCAGGGGTCGAGCAGTACTTC. The translation is CASSRGSGVEQYF.